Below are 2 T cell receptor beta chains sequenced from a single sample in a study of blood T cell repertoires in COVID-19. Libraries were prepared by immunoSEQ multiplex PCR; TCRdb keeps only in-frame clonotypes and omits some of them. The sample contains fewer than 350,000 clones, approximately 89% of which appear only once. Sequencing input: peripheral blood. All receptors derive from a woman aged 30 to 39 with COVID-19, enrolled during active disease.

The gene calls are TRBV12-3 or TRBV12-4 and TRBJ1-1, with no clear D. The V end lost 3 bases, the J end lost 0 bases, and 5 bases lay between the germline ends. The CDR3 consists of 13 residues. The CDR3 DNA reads TGTGCCAGCAGTTTTTCAATGAACACTGAAGCTTTCTTT. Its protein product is CASSFSMNTEAFF.

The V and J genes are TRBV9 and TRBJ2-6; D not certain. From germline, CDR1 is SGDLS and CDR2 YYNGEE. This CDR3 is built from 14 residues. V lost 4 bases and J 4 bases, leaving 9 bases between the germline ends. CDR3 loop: CASSPPGGANVLTF. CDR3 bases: TGTGCCAGCAGCCCCCCCGGGGGGGCCAACGTCCTGACTTTC.